The T cell receptor beta chain described here comes from a study of monozygotic twins with inflammatory bowel disease. The CDR3 is made up of 15 amino acids. Germline lookup yields CDR1 SGHTA and CDR2 FQGNSA. Reprocessing the 5' RACE reads, TCRdb reports a single entry for every CDR3 protein and omits DNA. This sample lists roughly 320,000 distinct CDR3 sequences; its ten largest clones have more than 4.5%. General study results and limits: IBD patients displayed reduced TCRbeta diversity (inverse Simpson) when set against healthy co-twins.

Comments on this clonotype: What it binds is not known.

The clonotype was recovered from a human donor with ulcerative colitis or Crohn's disease, or a healthy co-twin of an affected twin (not recorded which). V usage is TRBV7-2 and J usage is TRBJ2-1; the TCRdb D gene call, TRBD1, has no DNA to confirm it. The sample consisted of blood. The CDR3: CASSPSGGAGNEQFF.